These T cell receptor beta chains were read from a single sample in a study of cytomegalovirus exposure and HLA in healthy donors. Clones were sequenced by immunoSEQ multiplex PCR, and TCRdb holds only the in-frame ones, with some missing. This table holds tens of thousands of clones, 85% to 90% found once. Sequenced: PBMCs. Receptors were obtained from a woman between 18 and 29 years old in good health and CMV-seronegative. CDR3s include the opening cysteine and the closing phenylalanine or tryptophan. D genes are given only for firm matches. Clone size, where shown, is once, few, many, or a class for clones that have expanded.

>TRBV7-6|TRBJ2-3|once|TRBD2
CASSLGVGISGESTDTQYF
TGTGCCAGCAGCTTAGGAGTGGGGATTAGCGGGGAGAGCACAGATACGCAGTATTTT
>TRBV30|TRBJ1-1|once|-
CARETGLGTEAFF
TGTGCGAGAGAAACAGGGTTGGGCACTGAAGCTTTCTTT
>TRBV28|TRBJ2-1|-|-
CASTAETTYNEQFF
TGTGCCAGCACGGCAGAGACTACCTACAATGAGCAGTTCTTC
>TRBV18|TRBJ1-1|-|-
CASSEGLNTEAFF
TGTGCCAGCTCCGAGGGCTTGAACACTGAAGCTTTCTTT
>TRBV5-1|TRBJ1-6|few|-
CASSFLSRDSPLHF
TGCGCCAGCAGCTTCCTTTCCAGGGATTCACCCCTCCACTTT
>TRBV29-1|TRBJ1-1|-|-
CSVEEGGDTEAFF
TGCAGCGTTGAGGAGGGAGGGGACACTGAAGCTTTCTTT
>TRBV11-2|TRBJ2-1|medium-sized|TRBD2
CASSARRKSGRGINEQFF
TGTGCCAGCAGCGCCCGACGGAAAAGCGGGAGAGGAATAAATGAGCAGTTCTTC
>TRBV5-6|TRBJ2-7|-|-
CASSFDMAEQYF
TGTGCCAGCAGCTTTGATATGGCCGAGCAGTACTTC
>TRBV5-1|TRBJ2-7|-|-
CASSSTRGGSEQYF
TGCGCCAGCAGCAGCACGCGCGGGGGCTCCGAGCAGTACTTC
>TRBV5-1|TRBJ1-4|-|-
CASSSDDGSKLFF
TGCGCCAGCAGTTCTGACGACGGGAGCAAACTGTTTTTT
>TRBV9|TRBJ1-1|-|-
CASSGSGGLTGAFF
TGTGCCAGCAGCGGCTCCGGGGGACTGACTGGAGCTTTCTTT
>TRBV27|TRBJ2-1|-|TRBD2
CASKIAGQSYNEQFF
TGTGCCAGTAAAATAGCGGGCCAATCCTACAATGAGCAGTTCTTC
>TRBV7-2|TRBJ2-5|-|-
CASSLSNEETQYF
TGTGCCAGCAGCTTAAGCAACGAGGAGACCCAGTACTTC
>TRBV29-1|TRBJ1-2|-|-
CSVGRNYGYTF
TGCAGCGTGGGCAGAAACTATGGCTACACCTTC
>TRBV7-7|TRBJ2-4|-|TRBD1
CASSVGQGEEYF
TGTGCCAGCAGCGTGGGACAGGGGGAAGAGTACTTC
>TRBV19|TRBJ1-1|-|-
CASSKWADRTEAFF
TGTGCCAGTAGTAAGTGGGCCGATAGGACTGAAGCTTTCTTT
>TRBV27|TRBJ1-1|-|-
CASSLTGRGTEAFF
TGTGCCAGCAGTCTCACAGGGCGCGGCACTGAAGCTTTCTTT
>TRBV19|TRBJ1-2|-|-
CASRRAGGYTF
TGTGCCAGTAGAAGGGCGGGGGGCTACACCTTC
>TRBV5-6|TRBJ2-2|-|-
CASSLPSVTGELFF
TGTGCCAGCAGCTTACCTAGCGTCACCGGGGAGCTGTTTTTT
>TRBV19|TRBJ2-7|-|TRBD2
CASSRRTSGSYEQYF
TGTGCCAGTAGTCGGCGGACTAGCGGTTCCTACGAGCAGTACTTC
>TRBV7-2|TRBJ2-1|-|TRBD2
CASSPAGRIDEQFF
TGTGCCAGCAGCCCAGCGGGGCGCATCGATGAGCAGTTCTTC
>TRBV9|TRBJ2-7|-|-
CASSVEAGVGYEQYF
TGTGCCAGCAGCGTAGAAGCGGGTGTCGGCTACGAGCAGTACTTC
>TRBV7-2|TRBJ1-5|-|TRBD1
CASSSQGDQPQHF
TGTGCCAGCAGCTCCCAGGGGGATCAGCCCCAGCATTTT
>TRBV28|TRBJ1-5|-|TRBD1
CASTIQGASQPQHF
TGTGCCAGCACCATACAGGGGGCTAGTCAGCCCCAGCATTTT
>TRBV28|TRBJ1-2|-|-
CASIPGTTGGYTF
TGTGCCAGCATCCCCGGGACAACGGGTGGCTACACCTTC
>TRBV7-3|TRBJ2-5|-|-
CASSRQSRETQYF
TGTGCCAGCAGCCGACAGAGCCGTGAGACCCAGTACTTC
>TRBV5-1|TRBJ1-1|-|TRBD1
CASSFQGVSTEAFF
TGCGCCAGCAGCTTCCAGGGGGTCAGCACTGAAGCTTTCTTT
>TRBV18|TRBJ2-7|few|-
CASSPRTVAESYEQYF
TGTGCCAGCTCACCACGGACGGTAGCGGAGTCCTACGAGCAGTACTTC
>TRBV5-8|TRBJ2-7|once|-
CASSFSYRGVYEQYF
TGTGCCAGCAGCTTTAGTTATCGTGGTGTCTACGAGCAGTACTTC
>TRBV6-1|TRBJ2-5|-|-
CASSEAGGVYETQYF
TGTGCCAGCAGTGAAGCCGGCGGGGTTTACGAGACCCAGTACTTC
>TRBV7-9|TRBJ1-1|once|TRBD1
CASSLSPGQGEAFF
TGTGCCAGCAGCTTGTCCCCGGGACAGGGTGAAGCTTTCTTT
>TRBV27|TRBJ2-2|-|-
CASSERVRTKELFF
TGTGCCAGCAGTGAGAGGGTTCGCACCAAGGAGCTGTTTTTT
>TRBV29-1|TRBJ2-2|-|TRBD1
CSVGQGTGELFF
TGCAGCGTCGGACAGGGGACCGGGGAGCTGTTTTTT
>TRBV9|TRBJ1-2|-|-
CASSVGNSHYGYTF
TGTGCCAGCAGCGTAGGGAACAGCCATTATGGCTACACCTTC
>TRBV5-4|TRBJ2-7|-|TRBD1
CASSSETGSNEQYF
TGTGCCAGCAGCTCCGAGACAGGGAGCAACGAGCAGTACTTC
>TRBV9|TRBJ1-1|-|-
CASSGRQNLNTEAFF
TGTGCCAGCAGCGGACGACAGAACTTGAACACTGAAGCTTTCTTT
>TRBV4-2|TRBJ2-2|-|TRBD2
CASSQEIGTTAKELFF
TGTGCCAGCAGCCAAGAAATAGGGACTACTGCGAAGGAGCTGTTTTTT